A selection of T cell receptor beta chains follows, all from one sample in a study of OX40 agonist ivuxolimab in advanced cancers. Profiling relied on immunoSEQ multiplex PCR, and the TCRdb table lists in-frame clones only, not all of them. The sample carries over 55,000 clones, 80% to 90% recorded once. This sample comprised CD4+ or CD8+ T cells sorted from blood, obtained in a trial of the OX40 agonist ivuxolimab. Receptors originate from an adult with an advanced solid tumor such as melanoma, head and neck, liver or kidney cancer. The CDR3 runs from the conserved cysteine through the conserved F or W. The order of the fields is J gene, clone size, D gene, V gene, CDR3 DNA, CDR3 protein. The D gene is left open where the match is weak. The listing skips clone size in some rows; elsewhere it reads once, few, many or a size class.

J gene: TRBJ2-1; clone size: once; D gene: TRBD2; V gene: TRBV5-6; CDR3 DNA: TGTGCCAGCAGCTCGGGACTAGCGGGAGGGTGGGCCCAGGGTTATGAGCAGTTCTTC; CDR3 protein: CASSSGLAGGWAQGYEQFF
J gene: TRBJ2-5; clone size: few; D gene: .; V gene: TRBV5-4; CDR3 DNA: TGTGCCAGCAGCCTAGGACAGGGAGGGCAGACCCAGTACTTC; CDR3 protein: CASSLGQGGQTQYF
J gene: TRBJ2-1; clone size: .; D gene: .; V gene: TRBV28; CDR3 DNA: TGTGCCAGCAGGCGGACAGAGTACAATGAGCAGTTCTTC; CDR3 protein: CASRRTEYNEQFF
J gene: TRBJ2-7; clone size: .; D gene: .; V gene: TRBV7-9; CDR3 DNA: TGTGCCAGCAGCTTTTTAGGGGCAGCCTACGAGCAGTACTTC; CDR3 protein: CASSFLGAAYEQYF
J gene: TRBJ2-3; clone size: .; D gene: .; V gene: TRBV5-6; CDR3 DNA: TGTGCCAGCAGCTTGGTAAGGCGGGGCCCTAGCACAGATACGCAGTATTTT; CDR3 protein: CASSLVRRGPSTDTQYF
J gene: TRBJ1-1; clone size: .; D gene: .; V gene: TRBV7-8; CDR3 DNA: TGTGCCAGCAGCTCCCAAGGGACGGGAACTGAAGCTTTCTTT; CDR3 protein: CASSSQGTGTEAFF
J gene: TRBJ1-4; clone size: .; D gene: .; V gene: TRBV18; CDR3 DNA: TGTGCCAGCTCACCACCCGACAGGATCAATGAAAAACTGTTTTTT; CDR3 protein: CASSPPDRINEKLFF
J gene: TRBJ2-1; clone size: .; D gene: .; V gene: TRBV13; CDR3 DNA: TGTGCCAGCAGCTTAGGCCAGGGGGGCTCCTACAATGAGCAGTTCTTC; CDR3 protein: CASSLGQGGSYNEQFF
J gene: TRBJ1-2; clone size: .; D gene: .; V gene: TRBV5-1; CDR3 DNA: TGCGCCAGCAGCCTCCCGGACTATGGCTACACCTTC; CDR3 protein: CASSLPDYGYTF
J gene: TRBJ1-4; clone size: few; D gene: .; V gene: TRBV6-6; CDR3 DNA: TGTGCCAGCAGTTACCAGGGAAAACTGTTTTTT; CDR3 protein: CASSYQGKLFF
J gene: TRBJ2-6; clone size: .; D gene: .; V gene: TRBV4-2; CDR3 DNA: TGTGCCAGCAGCCGCCTCTCTGGGGCCAACGTCCTGACTTTC; CDR3 protein: CASSRLSGANVLTF
J gene: TRBJ1-2; clone size: .; D gene: .; V gene: TRBV18; CDR3 DNA: TGTGCCAGCTCACCAAACAGGGATGTGGTCGCGTATGGCTACACCTTC; CDR3 protein: CASSPNRDVVAYGYTF
J gene: TRBJ1-1; clone size: .; D gene: TRBD1; V gene: TRBV27; CDR3 DNA: TGTGCCAGCAGCACAGGGGGCGCGGTTCGGTACACTGAAGCTTTCTTT; CDR3 protein: CASSTGGAVRYTEAFF
J gene: TRBJ2-7; clone size: .; D gene: .; V gene: TRBV27; CDR3 DNA: TGTGCCAGCAGTTTAATAGCCCCAATCTACGAGCAGTACTTC; CDR3 protein: CASSLIAPIYEQYF
J gene: TRBJ1-2; clone size: .; D gene: .; V gene: TRBV7-2; CDR3 DNA: TGTGCCAGCAGCTTAATGGGGACGGCCTATGGCTACACCTTC; CDR3 protein: CASSLMGTAYGYTF
J gene: TRBJ2-7; clone size: .; D gene: .; V gene: TRBV5-6; CDR3 DNA: TGTGCCAGCAGCTTCTACTCCTACGAGCAGTACTTC; CDR3 protein: CASSFYSYEQYF
J gene: TRBJ2-3; clone size: .; D gene: .; V gene: TRBV5-6; CDR3 DNA: TGTGCCAGCAGCAAAGGACTCTTTGATACGCAGTATTTT; CDR3 protein: CASSKGLFDTQYF
J gene: TRBJ2-7; clone size: .; D gene: TRBD2; V gene: TRBV7-6; CDR3 DNA: TGTGCCAGCAGCTTAGCTGCGGGCCGGGGAAGCGGGAGCTCCTACGAGCAGTACTTC; CDR3 protein: CASSLAAGRGSGSSYEQYF
J gene: TRBJ2-3; clone size: once; D gene: .; V gene: TRBV11-3; CDR3 DNA: TGTGCCAGCAGCTTTCCCAGCACAGATACGCAGTATTTT; CDR3 protein: CASSFPSTDTQYF
J gene: TRBJ2-7; clone size: few; D gene: .; V gene: TRBV6-6; CDR3 DNA: TGTGCCAGCAGTTACTCGGGGGGAAAGGGCGAGCAGTACTTC; CDR3 protein: CASSYSGGKGEQYF
J gene: TRBJ1-1; clone size: once; D gene: .; V gene: TRBV9; CDR3 DNA: TGTGCCAGCAGCGTTGAGGAGGGGATGAACACTGAAGCTTTCTTT; CDR3 protein: CASSVEEGMNTEAFF
J gene: TRBJ2-3; clone size: .; D gene: TRBD2; V gene: TRBV9; CDR3 DNA: TGTGCCAGCAGCGTAGGTAGCGGGAGGTCAGATACGCAGTATTTT; CDR3 protein: CASSVGSGRSDTQYF
J gene: TRBJ2-7; clone size: .; D gene: TRBD1; V gene: TRBV7-2; CDR3 DNA: TGTGCCAGCAGCAACGGACAGGGCTACGAGCAGTACTTC; CDR3 protein: CASSNGQGYEQYF
J gene: TRBJ1-6; clone size: .; D gene: .; V gene: TRBV6-6; CDR3 DNA: TGTGCCAGCAGTTACTCAGGGTGGAATTCACCCCTCCACTTT; CDR3 protein: CASSYSGWNSPLHF
J gene: TRBJ2-6; clone size: .; D gene: .; V gene: TRBV4-3; CDR3 DNA: TGCGCCAGCAGCCAAGCTCCAAGCTCTGGGGCCAACGTCCTGACTTTC; CDR3 protein: CASSQAPSSGANVLTF
J gene: TRBJ1-1; clone size: few; D gene: .; V gene: TRBV7-3; CDR3 DNA: TGTGCCAGCAGCTTAATGAGGAACACTGAAGCTTTCTTT; CDR3 protein: CASSLMRNTEAFF
J gene: TRBJ2-3; clone size: .; D gene: .; V gene: TRBV4-3; CDR3 DNA: TGCGCCAGCAGCCCCCAGGGCGGAGGCACAGATACGCAGTATTTT; CDR3 protein: CASSPQGGGTDTQYF
J gene: TRBJ2-5; clone size: .; D gene: .; V gene: TRBV7-8; CDR3 DNA: TGTGCCAGCAGCTTAGCGCGCAGCCAAGAGACCCAGTACTTC; CDR3 protein: CASSLARSQETQYF
J gene: TRBJ1-1; clone size: .; D gene: TRBD1; V gene: TRBV7-3; CDR3 DNA: TGTGCCAGCAGTAAGACAGGGCTCACTGAAGCTTTCTTT; CDR3 protein: CASSKTGLTEAFF
J gene: TRBJ2-1; clone size: .; D gene: .; V gene: TRBV5-1; CDR3 DNA: TGCGCCAGCAGCTTGGGACAGGTCTGGGGTGAGCAGTTCTTC; CDR3 protein: CASSLGQVWGEQFF
J gene: TRBJ2-1; clone size: .; D gene: .; V gene: TRBV11-2; CDR3 DNA: TGTGCCAGCAGCTTAGTGGGGGGGGCTAGCGCTTACAATGAGCAGTTCTTC; CDR3 protein: CASSLVGGASAYNEQFF
J gene: TRBJ2-5; clone size: once; D gene: .; V gene: TRBV5-1; CDR3 DNA: TGCGCCAGCAGCAAACTGACAGATCAAGAGACCCAGTACTTC; CDR3 protein: CASSKLTDQETQYF
J gene: TRBJ1-2; clone size: .; D gene: .; V gene: TRBV30; CDR3 DNA: TGTGCCTGGAGTGCCCAATTTAACGACGCTGGCTACACCTTC; CDR3 protein: CAWSAQFNDAGYTF
J gene: TRBJ2-1; clone size: .; D gene: TRBD1; V gene: TRBV27; CDR3 DNA: TGTGCCAGCAGTTTACAGACAGGGGAAGCCTACAATGAGCAGTTCTTC; CDR3 protein: CASSLQTGEAYNEQFF
J gene: TRBJ2-3; clone size: .; D gene: .; V gene: TRBV10-1; CDR3 DNA: TGCGCCAGCAGTCCTTGGGGGGAGGAGGCAGATACGCAGTATTTT; CDR3 protein: CASSPWGEEADTQYF